The 26 T cell receptor beta chains reported below all come from one sample, sequenced in a study of control samples from healthy donors and cancer patients. Here immunoSEQ multiplex PCR was the method, and the copy in TCRdb shows in-frame clones only, minus some. The sample records some 48,000 clones, over 90% being singletons. The specimen sequenced was PBMCs. Every receptor here comes from a woman aged 50 to 60 with head and neck cancer.

The chain uses TRBV6-5 and TRBJ1-2; TRBD1 is a possible D gene (6 bases). This CDR3 contains 14 residues. Trimming cost V 2 bases and J 4 bases, with 11 bases left between them. Germline CDR1 is MNHEY and CDR2 is SVGAGI. The CDR3 DNA sequence: TGTGCCAGCAGTTACACCGGGACAACCTATGGCTACACCTTC. It codes for CASSYTGTTYGYTF.

The rearrangement uses TRBV5-4 and TRBJ1-6; the D gene is possibly TRBD1 (5 bases). Germline lookup yields CDR1 SGHNT and CDR2 YYREEE (reference sequence). This CDR3 spans 14 amino acids. Trimming cost V 2 bases and J 7 bases, with 10 bases left between them. CDR3 nucleotides: TGTGCCAGCAGCTTTGAAAGGGACAATTCACCCCTCCACTTT. The encoded protein is CASSFERDNSPLHF.

The chain has TRBV25-1 and TRBJ2-7; D is possibly TRBD1 (5 bases). This CDR3 is 12 amino acids long. Germline V gene data show CDR1 as MGHDK and CDR2 as SYGVNS. V lost 6 bases, J lost 2 bases, and 8 bases lay in between. The CDR3 reads CASRAGTYEQYF. The CDR3 nucleotides are TGTGCCAGCAGGGCAGGGACCTACGAGCAGTACTTC.

On this clone: The junction does not match germline at one end; this may be a read error. V and J are TRBV28 and TRBJ2-2, with D unresolved. The germline V gene encodes CDR1 MDHEN and CDR2 SYDVKM. CDR3 length: 16 amino acids. The CDR3 loop is CASSLRPYSFTGELFF. CDR3 coding DNA: TGTGCCAGCAGTTTAAGACCCTACTCCTTTACCGGTGAGCTGTTTTTT.

A note on this clone: Different DNA sequences within this sample yield the same CDR3. The chain uses TRBV24-1 and TRBJ2-7, with D tentatively TRBD1 (6 bases). The CDR3 consists of 13 residues. CDR1 KGHDR and CDR2 SFDVKD come from the germline V gene. The V and J ends lost 3 bases and 3 bases respectively, with 8 bases between them. The CDR3 loop reads CATSDPDSYEQYF. As DNA, the CDR3 is TGTGCCACCAGTGATCCGGACAGCTACGAGCAGTACTTC.

The chain employs TRBV4-1 and TRBJ1-1; TRBD1 matches 7 bases. Germline V gene lookup returns CDR1 MGHRA and CDR2 YSYEKL. The CDR3 is 17 residues long. The J segment lost 1 base and the V segment lost 3 bases, leaving 11 bases of the junction unmatched. The CDR3 sequence is CASSHPSQGVQNTEAFF. The CDR3 nucleotides read TGCGCCAGCAGCCATCCTAGTCAGGGGGTCCAGAACACTGAAGCTTTCTTT.

This clone was detected once. The V call is TRBV5-4, the J call TRBJ1-1; D ambiguous. This CDR3 region has 11 residues. Germline CDR1 reads SGHNT; CDR2 reads YYREEE (reference sequence). V lost 1 base and J 5 bases, leaving 3 bases between the germline ends. The CDR3 DNA reads TGTGCCAGCAGCTTGAGTACTGAAGCTTTCTTT. Translated, it gives CASSLSTEAFF.

This rearrangement joins TRBV6-6 to TRBJ1-5; D is possibly TRBD1 (6 bases). The V and J ends lost 6 bases and 7 bases respectively, with 13 bases between them. CDR1 is MNHNY, CDR2 SVGAGI, per germline (reference sequence). The CDR3 loop spans 13 amino acids. Written as DNA, the CDR3 is TGTGCCAGCAGCTTCAGGGGTGAACAGCCCCAGCATTTT. Translation gives CASSFRGEQPQHF.

The chain uses TRBV2 and TRBJ2-3, with no clear D. Germline V gene sequence: CDR1 SNHLY, CDR2 FYNNEI. CDR3 length: 14 residues. V shed 3 bases and J shed 6 bases, with 13 bases lying between them. In DNA, the CDR3 is TGTGCCAGCAGTGACCCGGGTTACTCCGATACGCAGTATTTT. Amino acids: CASSDPGYSDTQYF.

The V gene is TRBV6-5, the J gene TRBJ1-6, with no clear D. V was cut by 3 bases and J by 10 bases, with 7 bases left in between. This CDR3 is built from 12 residues. CDR1 and CDR2 from the germline V gene are MNHEY and SVGAGI. The CDR3: CASSYLGSPLHF. The CDR3 DNA reads as TGTGCCAGCAGTTATCTGGGGTCACCCCTCCACTTT.

The V call is TRBV7-9, the J call TRBJ1-5; TRBD1 might be the D (6 bases). Looked up from germline, CDR1 is SEHNR and CDR2 is FQNEAQ (reference sequence). Trimming removed 1 base at V and 7 bases at J, with 8 bases between. This CDR3 has 13 amino acids. CDR3 nucleotides: TGTGCCAGCAGCTTAGGACAGGAGCAGCCCCAGCATTTT. It translates to CASSLGQEQPQHF.

This sequence joins TRBV6-4 and TRBJ2-5; D is possibly TRBD1 or TRBD2 (6 bases each). Germline V lookup: CDR1 MRHNA, CDR2 SNTAGT. Between the trimmed V and J ends, which lost 4 bases and 0 bases, there was a span of 12 bases. The CDR3 consists of 15 residues. The CDR3, as DNA: TGTGCCAGCAGTGCCGGAGGGGGTTACCAAGAGACCCAGTACTTC. Translation gives CASSAGGGYQETQYF.

The rearrangement uses TRBV28 and TRBJ2-3; D is ambiguous. V was pared by 6 bases and J by 2 bases, with 6 bases between. Per germline, CDR1 MDHEN and CDR2 SYDVKM. The CDR3 loop spans 12 amino acids. Here the CDR3 reads CASSRNTDTQYF. The CDR3 bases are TGTGCCAGCAGCAGGAACACAGATACGCAGTATTTT.

The chain combines TRBV27 with TRBJ1-1, with D possibly TRBD1 on 6 matching bases. V lost 0 bases and J lost 2, with 7 bases in between. Germline loops: CDR1 MNHEY, CDR2 SMNVEV (reference sequence). The CDR3 runs 14 residues. CDR3 region: CASSLSGANTEAFF. The CDR3 DNA follows: TGTGCCAGCAGTTTATCGGGGGCAAACACTGAAGCTTTCTTT.

The V gene is TRBV5-4, the J gene TRBJ2-3; D remains unclear. The CDR3 is 11 residues long. Trimming shortened V by 2 bases and J by 2 bases, and 0 bases separated the two germline ends. The V gene's germline CDR1 is SGHNT and CDR2 YYREEE (reference sequence). DNA of the CDR3: TGTGCCAGCAGCTTCACAGATACGCAGTATTTT. Residues: CASSFTDTQYF.

The chain is built from TRBV5-1 and TRBJ1-2, with D uncertain. Trimming left V 5 bases short and J 2 bases short, with 7 bases between. Germline CDR1 is SGHRS and CDR2 is YFSETQ. The CDR3 is 12 residues long. The CDR3 sequence is CASRRENYGYTF. CDR3 in DNA: TGCGCCAGCAGGAGGGAGAACTATGGCTACACCTTC.

This clone was observed a handful of times. V and J are TRBV4-1 and TRBJ2-2; 12 bases fit TRBD2. The CDR3 spans 18 residues. Germline V gene data show CDR1 as MGHRA and CDR2 as YSYEKL. V lost 0 bases, J lost 5 bases, and 7 bases stayed unmatched. The CDR3 here is CASSQETSGRFRTGELFF. The CDR3 nucleotides are TGCGCCAGCAGCCAAGAGACTAGCGGGAGATTTAGGACCGGGGAGCTGTTTTTT.

V and J are TRBV28 and TRBJ1-5; D call uncertain. The germline V gene encodes CDR1 MDHEN and CDR2 SYDVKM. This CDR3 contains 15 residues. V was cut by 3 bases and J by 5 bases, with 14 bases left in between. For the CDR3, the DNA is TGTGCCAGCAGTTTTGGACGTGGAGGGCATCAGCCCCAGCATTTT. Translating gives CASSFGRGGHQPQHF.

This sequence joins TRBV11-2 and TRBJ2-3; 8 nucleotides agree with TRBD2. V was clipped by 0 bases and J by 2 bases; unmatched bases: 1. The germline CDR1 and CDR2 sequences are SGHAT and FQNNGV. The CDR3 runs to 15 residues. The CDR3 DNA sequence: TGTGCCAGCAGCTTAGAAGCGGGGGTCACAGATACGCAGTATTTT. Residues: CASSLEAGVTDTQYF.

This chain joins TRBV27 and TRBJ1-3; tentative D call: TRBD1 (5 bases). V gave up 3 bases and J gave up 4 bases, with 10 bases separating them. Germline-derived CDR1 and CDR2 are MNHEY and SMNVEV (reference sequence). This CDR3 is built from 14 residues. CDR3 DNA: TGTGCCAGCAGTTTGCAGGGCCTCGGAAACACCATATATTTT. This encodes CASSLQGLGNTIYF.

This chain uses TRBV11-2 with TRBJ2-2, with 13 bases fitting TRBD2. The V gene's germline CDR1 is SGHAT and CDR2 FQNNGV. This CDR3 contains 17 residues. The V segment lost 6 bases and the J segment 7 bases; nucleotides outside the gene matches: 11. The CDR3 DNA reads TGTGCCAGCAGGCGGACTAGCGGGAGATTATACGACGGGGAGCTGTTTTTT. It yields the protein CASRRTSGRLYDGELFF.

The V gene is TRBV5-1, the J gene TRBJ2-3; 7 bases fit TRBD2. V trimming: 1 base; J trimming: 1 base; junction bases outside the gene matches: 0. Germline CDR1 SGHRS, CDR2 YFSETQ. The CDR3 has 14 residues. CDR3 nucleotides: TGCGCCAGCAGCTTGACTAGCGGCACAGATACGCAGTATTTT. Protein product: CASSLTSGTDTQYF.

Details on this clone: The same CDR3 is also encoded by other DNA sequences in this sample. CDR3 sequence (DNA): TGTGCCAGCAGCTTAGATCGGATGGGCAGGGGGCGGGGGGAGACCCAGTACTTC. This codes for CASSLDRMGRGRGETQYF. The rearrangement joins TRBV11-2 to TRBJ2-5; the D gene is possibly TRBD1 (8 bases). Germline V gene lookup returns CDR1 SGHAT and CDR2 FQNNGV. Trimming cost V 0 bases and J 5 bases, with 22 bases left between them. The CDR3 is 18 amino acids.

The rearrangement joins TRBV7-2 to TRBJ1-1, with TRBD1 matching over 8 bases. Germline V CDR1 and CDR2: SGHTA, FQGNSA. This CDR3 has 15 residues. The ends lost 3 bases at V and 1 base at J; junction bases unmatched: 4. The CDR3 DNA reads as TGTGCCAGCAGCTTCGCCGGGACAGGGAACACTGAAGCTTTCTTT. Protein: CASSFAGTGNTEAFF.

This chain joins TRBV28 and TRBJ2-3, with a weak D call TRBD1 (5 bases). Germline loops: CDR1 MDHEN, CDR2 SYDVKM. CDR3 length: 15 amino acids. Trimming cost V 6 bases and J 0 bases, with 13 bases left between them. CDR3 DNA: TGTGCCAGCAGCTCCGACAGTGCTAGCACAGATACGCAGTATTTT. It codes for CASSSDSASTDTQYF.

CDR3: CASSLDETGFTNTEAFF. The CDR3 DNA follows: TGTGCCAGCAGCTTGGACGAGACAGGGTTCACGAACACTGAAGCTTTCTTT. This chain uses TRBV5-6 with TRBJ1-1; TRBD1 matches at 7 bases. This CDR3 has 17 residues. V lost 0 bases to trimming and J lost 1 base; unmatched junction nucleotides: 9. Germline assignment: CDR1 SGHDT and CDR2 YYEEEE.